One sample yielded the 5 T cell receptor beta chains listed below, sequenced in a study of T cells in Graves' hyperthyroidism and ophthalmopathy. What was amplified from RNA transcripts were TCR beta CDR3 regions. The TCR CDR3 first-round RT-PCR relied on the HTBI primer set. TCRdb ran MiXCR on the multiplex PCR reads and lists one entry per CDR3 protein. The sample records 410,000 or so distinct CDR3 sequences, roughly 14% being singletons. Source material: blood. The origin of the receptors is a man aged 18 to 30 with Graves' ophthalmopathy.

Points on this clonotype: The germline gene is not matched at one end of the junction; a read error may be the cause. The V call is TRBV2, the J call TRBJ1-4; a weak D match, TRBD1 (5 bases). The CDR3 covers 14 residues. The germline V gene has CDR1 SNHLY and CDR2 FYNNEI. CDR3 region: CASRRQILNEKLLF. The CDR3 nucleotides are TGTGCCAGCAGGAGACAGATCCTTAATGAAAAACTGCTTTTT. Looking up the rest from reference TRBV2 and TRBJ1-4 gives the full variable domain: EPEVTQTPSHQVTQMGQEVILRCVPISNHLYFYWYRQILGQKVEFLVSFYNNEISEKSEIFDDQFSVERPDGSNFTLKIRSTKLEDSAMYFCASRRQILNEKLLFGSGTQLSVL.

The chain links TRBV9 to TRBJ2-1; TRBD2 matches 12 bases. The CDR3 length is 19 residues. V lost 0 bases, J lost 2 bases, and 9 bases stayed unmatched. From germline, CDR1 is SGDLS and CDR2 YYNGEE. The CDR3 is CASSVARASGRAPYNEQFF. The CDR3 nucleotides are TGTGCCAGCAGCGTAGCTAGGGCTAGCGGGAGGGCCCCCTACAATGAGCAGTTCTTC.

The chain recombines TRBV19 with TRBJ2-1, with TRBD2 identical over 7 bases. V lost 5 bases, J lost 5 bases, and 6 bases stayed unmatched. There are 14 residues in the CDR3. Germline CDR1 reads LNHDA; CDR2 reads SQIVND (reference sequence). CDR3 region: CASSDRGEDNEQFF. CDR3 in DNA: TGTGCCAGTAGTGATCGGGGGGAAGACAATGAGCAGTTCTTC.

The sample holds many counts of this clonotype. The chain employs TRBV2 and TRBJ1-5; TRBD1 might be the D (5 bases). Per the germline V gene, CDR1 is SNHLY and CDR2 is FYNNEI. The V end was cut by 9 bases, the J end by 0 bases, with 15 bases between. This CDR3 spans 15 amino acids. CDR3 DNA: TGTGCCAGTCTAAGGGGCAGAAATAGCAATCAGCCCCAGCATTTT. Translation: CASLRGRNSNQPQHF.

This clonotype was recorded at least ten times. V usage is TRBV7-8 and J usage is TRBJ2-5; 11 nucleotides line up with TRBD1. The CDR3 loop spans 15 amino acids. The V gene's germline CDR1 is SGHVS and CDR2 FQNEAQ. V trimming: 5 bases; J trimming: 5 bases; junction bases outside the gene matches: 7. Here the CDR3 DNA reads TGTGCCAGCAGCAGAGGACAGGGGGCGCGGGAGACCCAGTACTTC. It specifies CASSRGQGARETQYF.